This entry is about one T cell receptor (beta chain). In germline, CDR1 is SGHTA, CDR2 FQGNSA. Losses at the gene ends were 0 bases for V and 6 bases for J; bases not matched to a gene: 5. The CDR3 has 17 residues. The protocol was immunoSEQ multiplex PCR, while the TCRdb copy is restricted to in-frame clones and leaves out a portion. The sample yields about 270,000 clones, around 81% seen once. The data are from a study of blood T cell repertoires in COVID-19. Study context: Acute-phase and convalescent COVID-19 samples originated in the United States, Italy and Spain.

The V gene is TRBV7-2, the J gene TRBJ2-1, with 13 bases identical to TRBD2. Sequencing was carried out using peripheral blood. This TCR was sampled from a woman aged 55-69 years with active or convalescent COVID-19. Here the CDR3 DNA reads TGTGCCAGCAGCTTAGCCCAACTAGCGGGGGGGCTCAATGAGCAGTTCTTC. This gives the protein CASSLAQLAGGLNEQFF.